The next 9 T cell receptor beta chains were all read from a single sample in a study of blood T cell repertoires in COVID-19. The data were produced by immunoSEQ multiplex PCR, yet TCRdb's version contains in-frame clones alone and is incomplete. The sample consists of roughly 380,000 clones, around 87% of them appearing once. Sequencing was done on a sample of PBMCs or T cells enriched from blood (not recorded which). The receptors originated from a young man who had recovered from COVID-19.

The V and J genes are TRBV5-1 and TRBJ2-7; 9 bases map to TRBD2. The length of the CDR3 is 20 residues. Germline CDR1 and CDR2: SGHRS and YFSETQ. J lost 0 bases, V lost 0 bases, and 16 bases had no gene match. The CDR3 spells CASSLGLRSGGSMSSYEQYF. CDR3 in DNA: TGCGCCAGCAGCTTGGGGCTGCGTAGCGGGGGATCAATGAGCTCCTACGAGCAGTACTTC.

V and J are TRBV27 and TRBJ2-2, with 9 positions matching TRBD2. Germline V CDR1 and CDR2: MNHEY, SMNVEV (reference sequence). The CDR3 is 17 residues long. J gave up 2 bases and V 2 bases, and 6 bases lay outside the gene matches. The DNA for the CDR3 is TGTGCCAGCAGTTTACGGCGGGGGGGCTCTAACACCGGGGAGCTGTTTTTT. This gives the protein CASSLRRGGSNTGELFF.

V usage is TRBV9 and J usage is TRBJ2-1, with no clear D. V was shortened by 2 bases and J by 2 bases, with 5 bases between the two germline ends. This CDR3 region has 13 residues. Per the germline V gene, CDR1 is SGDLS and CDR2 is YYNGEE. The CDR3 region has the DNA TGTGCCAGCAGCGTGCAGGCCTACAATGAGCAGTTCTTC. Translating gives CASSVQAYNEQFF.

The J gene is TRBJ2-7, the V gene TRBV7-2; D is perhaps TRBD2 (6 bases). V shed 1 base and J shed 2 bases, with 12 bases lying between them. The CDR3 is 15 amino acids. From germline, CDR1 is SGHTA and CDR2 FQGNSA. CDR3 residues: CASSLDLATTYEQYF. The DNA of the CDR3 is TGTGCCAGCAGCTTAGACCTAGCGACAACCTACGAGCAGTACTTC.

The chain joins TRBV10-2 to TRBJ1-6; TRBD1 might be the D (6 bases). V dropped 5 bases and J dropped 9 bases, with 20 bases sitting between them. The CDR3 sequence is 16 residues long. The V gene's germline CDR1 is WSHSY and CDR2 SAAADI. The CDR3 DNA is TGCGCCAGCAGTAACCTCCTGGGCAGGGGCGTTTCACCCCTCCACTTT. Translation: CASSNLLGRGVSPLHF.

The chain is built from TRBV18 and TRBJ1-1; 7 bases fit TRBD1. Trimming removed 5 bases from V and 1 base from J; junction bases left unmatched: 10. This CDR3 region has 16 residues. CDR1 is KGHSH, CDR2 LQKENI, per germline. The CDR3 DNA sequence: TGTGCCAGCTCAAGACAGGGCCCAACCGCGAACACTGAAGCTTTCTTT. This translates into CASSRQGPTANTEAFF.

This chain links TRBV7-9 with TRBJ1-1; D is undetermined. CDR3 length equals 15 residues. V lost 0 bases and J 1 base, leaving 9 bases between the germline ends. CDR1 is SEHNR, CDR2 FQNEAQ, per germline (reference sequence). As DNA, the CDR3 is TGTGCCAGCAGCTTAGCTCCAGGTACGAACACTGAAGCTTTCTTT. Residues: CASSLAPGTNTEAFF.

This chain connects TRBV5-6 to TRBJ2-7; 9 nucleotides line up with TRBD1. The CDR3 is made up of 15 amino acids. Germline V gives CDR1 SGHDT, CDR2 YYEEEE. The ends lost 3 bases at V and 6 bases at J; junction bases unmatched: 10. The DNA for the CDR3 is TGTGCCAGCAGCTCCGGGACAGGGTCGGTTCGCGAGCAGTACTTC. Protein sequence: CASSSGTGSVREQYF.

V is TRBV28 and J is TRBJ1-4, with D possibly TRBD1 on 5 matching bases. The CDR3 is 14 residues long. Germline lookup yields CDR1 MDHEN and CDR2 SYDVKM. V was clipped by 3 bases and J by 8 bases, with 13 bases between them. The CDR3 here is CASSFPRAAEKLFF. Here the CDR3 DNA reads TGTGCCAGCAGTTTCCCCAGGGCAGCAGAAAAACTGTTTTTT.